The 29 T cell receptor beta chains below come from one sample, sequenced in a study of cytomegalovirus exposure and HLA in healthy donors. Measured with immunoSEQ multiplex PCR; TCRdb has only the in-frame clones, and not every one. The profile shows hundreds of thousands of clones, 80% to 90% of them singletons. The sample comprised PBMCs. All receptors derive from a woman aged 18-35 years in good health and CMV-seronegative.

The chain couples TRBV6-1 to TRBJ1-4; 7 bases are shared with TRBD1. The trim removed 4 bases at V and 4 bases at J, leaving 6 bases unmatched. Germline V gives CDR1 MNHNS, CDR2 SASEGT. This CDR3 spans 15 amino acids. CDR3 residues: CASSADRYNNEKLFF. The CDR3 nucleotides are TGTGCCAGCAGTGCGGACAGGTATAATAATGAAAAACTGTTTTTT.

Only one count was recorded for this clone. The genes are TRBV27 and TRBJ1-1, with 7 bases lining up with TRBD1. The germline CDR1 and CDR2 sequences are MNHEY and SMNVEV (reference sequence). J gave up 1 base and V 7 bases, and 12 bases lay outside the gene matches. The length of the CDR3 is 16 residues. CDR3 coding DNA: TGTGCCAGCACCACATCGGGACAGCTTGCGAACACTGAAGCTTTCTTT. It specifies CASTTSGQLANTEAFF.

The chain joins TRBV27 to TRBJ2-4, with 9 bases identical to TRBD1. This CDR3 contains 16 residues. Trimming at V came to 6 bases and at J to 2 bases, leaving 8 bases not matched to a gene. From germline, CDR1 is MNHEY and CDR2 SMNVEV (reference sequence). As DNA, the CDR3 is TGTGCCAGCAGCGGACAGGGGTATGCTACCAAAAACATTCAGTACTTC. This translates into CASSGQGYATKNIQYF.

The gene calls are TRBV5-6 and TRBJ2-2; 8 bases are shared with TRBD1. The CDR3 extends over 15 amino acids. With V trimmed by 4 bases and J by 3 bases, 5 bases remained unmatched. CDR1 and CDR2 from the germline V gene are SGHDT and YYEEEE. As DNA, the CDR3 is TGTGCCAGCAGCGTCTACAGGGGGGACACCGGGGAGCTGTTTTTT. It is translated as CASSVYRGDTGELFF.

J is TRBJ2-1 and V is TRBV11-2, with 7 bases lining up with TRBD2. Germline lookup yields CDR1 SGHAT and CDR2 FQNNGV. The CDR3 extends over 16 amino acids. Germline trimming cut 3 bases from V and 0 bases from J; bases unmatched to any gene: 5. Here the CDR3 reads CASSFLAASSYNEQFF. DNA of the CDR3: TGTGCCAGCAGCTTCCTAGCGGCTAGCTCCTACAATGAGCAGTTCTTC.

Notes on this clone: This clone may be a read error of a much larger clone one base away. The J gene is TRBJ2-3, the V gene TRBV9, with no clear D. Germline V CDR1 and CDR2: SGDLS, YYNGEE. Between the trimmed V and J ends, which lost 4 bases and 2 bases, there was a span of 2 bases. The CDR3 has 11 amino acids. Here the CDR3 DNA reads TGTGCCAGCAGCTACACAGATACGCAGTATTTT. It encodes CASSYTDTQYF.

This chain uses TRBV5-1 with TRBJ1-3; no clear D. V was trimmed by 2 bases and J by 0 bases, leaving 9 bases between them. The CDR3 is 15 amino acids. Per germline, CDR1 SGHRS and CDR2 YFSETQ. CDR3 region: CASSFSHDSGNTIYF. In nucleotides, the CDR3 is TGCGCCAGCAGCTTTAGTCACGACTCTGGAAACACCATATATTTT. The full variable domain, with the rest looked up from reference TRBV5-1 and TRBJ1-3, is KAGVTQTPRYLIKTRGQQVTLSCSPISGHRSVSWYQQTPGQGLQFLFEYFSETQRNKGNFPGRFSGRQFSNSRSEMNVSTLELGDSALYLCASSFSHDSGNTIYFGEGSWLTVV.

This chain connects TRBV5-1 to TRBJ1-4, with D tentatively TRBD1 (6 bases). V lost 0 bases and J lost 5, with 8 bases in between. The CDR3 has 14 residues. Germline-derived CDR1 and CDR2 are SGHRS and YFSETQ. DNA for the CDR3: TGCGCCAGCAGCTTGGAGGGGGGGAATGAAAAACTGTTTTTT. Protein sequence: CASSLEGGNEKLFF. Filled out from reference TRBV5-1 and TRBJ1-4, the complete variable domain reads KAGVTQTPRYLIKTRGQQVTLSCSPISGHRSVSWYQQTPGQGLQFLFEYFSETQRNKGNFPGRFSGRQFSNSRSEMNVSTLELGDSALYLCASSLEGGNEKLFFGSGTQLSVL.

This clone was recorded once. The J gene is TRBJ1-2, the V gene TRBV14, with 7 bases that match TRBD1. Looked up from germline, CDR1 is SGHDN and CDR2 is FVKESK. Trimming cost V 5 bases and J 4 bases; bases outside gene matches: 7. The CDR3 is 14 residues long. The chain's CDR3 is CASSSPGQSYGYTF. The CDR3 DNA reads TGTGCCAGCAGCTCTCCGGGACAGTCCTATGGCTACACCTTC.

The J gene is TRBJ1-5, the V gene TRBV15, with D unresolved. Between the trimmed V and J ends, which lost 5 bases and 5 bases, there was a span of 16 bases. CDR1 is LNHNV and CDR2 is YYDKDF in the germline V gene (reference sequence). The CDR3 sequence is 15 residues long. CDR3 amino acids: CATSFERLRDQPQHF. Here the CDR3 DNA reads TGTGCCACCAGCTTCGAACGACTCCGAGATCAGCCCCAGCATTTT.

V gene TRBV14 combines with J gene TRBJ2-7; 11 nucleotides line up with TRBD1. The J segment lost 5 bases and the V segment lost 4 bases, leaving 10 bases of the junction unmatched. The CDR3 length is 16 residues. Germline CDR1 reads SGHDN; CDR2 reads FVKESK. CDR3 nucleotide sequence: TGTGCCAGCAGCCCCCTTTCGTGGACAGGGGGCCACGAGCAGTACTTC. It translates to CASSPLSWTGGHEQYF.

The chain employs TRBV6-5 and TRBJ2-7, with D tentatively TRBD1 (5 bases). The germline gives CDR1 MNHEY, CDR2 SVGAGI. Between the trimmed V and J ends, which lost 6 bases and 3 bases, there was a span of 15 bases. The CDR3 covers 14 residues. The CDR3 nucleotides read TGTGCCAGCAGCCCACCTGGGGCCCTCTACGAGCAGTACTTC. Its protein product is CASSPPGALYEQYF.

The rearrangement joins TRBV28 to TRBJ2-3; tentatively, D is TRBD1 (6 bases). This CDR3 has 13 amino acids. Trimming took off 6 bases at V and 5 bases at J, with 12 bases between the two ends. Germline values: CDR1 MDHEN, CDR2 SYDVKM. The CDR3 region has the DNA TGTGCCAGCAGCCGACAGGACGGAGATACGCAGTATTTT. This translates into CASSRQDGDTQYF.

The CDR3 region is CASSFDPSGEGEAFF. The CDR3 bases are TGCGCCAGCAGCTTTGACCCGTCGGGGGAGGGAGAGGCGTTCTTC. The chain combines TRBV5-1 with TRBJ2-1; 7 bases map to TRBD2. The CDR3 is made up of 15 amino acids. V gave up 2 bases and J gave up 15 bases; unmatched junction bases: 17. Germline V gives CDR1 SGHRS, CDR2 YFSETQ. The complete variable domain, with remaining parts taken from reference TRBV5-1 and TRBJ2-1, reads KAGVTQTPRYLIKTRGQQVTLSCSPISGHRSVSWYQQTPGQGLQFLFEYFSETQRNKGNFPGRFSGRQFSNSRSEMNVSTLELGDSALYLCASSFDPSGEGEAFFGPGTRLTVL.

The gene calls are TRBV6-1 and TRBJ2-3; a weak D match, TRBD2 (5 bases). The V end lost 6 bases, the J end lost 2 bases, and 15 bases lay between the germline ends. Germline CDR1 and CDR2: MNHNS and SASEGT. CDR3 size: 15 residues. This CDR3 is CASSSFAGSTDTQYF. The CDR3 DNA reads as TGTGCCAGCAGCTCCTTTGCGGGCTCCACAGATACGCAGTATTTT.

The gene calls are TRBV7-6 and TRBJ2-1; D remains ambiguous. The CDR3 length is 14 residues. The germline CDR1 and CDR2 sequences are SGHVS and FNYEAQ. Trimming removed 1 base from V and 3 bases from J, with 7 bases in between. CDR3 coding DNA: TGTGCCAGCAGCTTAGAAAGGAGCTACAATGAGCAGTTCTTC. Translated, it gives CASSLERSYNEQFF.

V usage is TRBV29-1 and J usage is TRBJ2-3; no firm D call. V dropped 3 bases and J dropped 0 bases, with 7 bases sitting between them. The CDR3 totals 13 residues. Germline V CDR1 and CDR2: SQVTM, ANQGSEA. The CDR3, as DNA: TGCAGCGTTGATGTTACTAGCACAGATACGCAGTATTTT. Translation: CSVDVTSTDTQYF.

The rearrangement uses TRBV15 and TRBJ2-7; 10 positions match TRBD2. With 1 base clipped from V and 4 bases from J, the junction kept 7 bases outside the gene matches. The CDR3 loop spans 16 amino acids. Germline CDR1 LNHNV, CDR2 YYDKDF (reference sequence). CDR3 nucleotides: TGTGCCACCAGCAGAGGGGCTAGCGGGAGTAGATACGAGCAGTACTTC. As protein: CATSRGASGSRYEQYF.

The J gene is TRBJ1-1, the V gene TRBV19, with D unclear. V was cut by 2 bases and J by 4 bases, with 14 bases left in between. Germline loops: CDR1 LNHDA, CDR2 SQIVND (reference sequence). This CDR3 region has 15 residues. The chain's CDR3 is CASSILPGVGTEAFF. CDR3 sequence (DNA): TGTGCCAGTAGTATACTTCCCGGGGTAGGCACTGAAGCTTTCTTT.

The chain uses TRBV5-6 and TRBJ1-2; TRBD1 matches at 10 bases. The V gene end was trimmed by 5 bases and the J gene end by 3 bases; junction bases not matched to a gene: 7. There are 15 residues in the CDR3. Germline V lookup: CDR1 SGHDT, CDR2 YYEEEE. The CDR3 protein is CASRLGTGADYGYTF. The CDR3 bases are TGTGCCAGCAGACTAGGGACAGGGGCTGACTATGGCTACACCTTC. The full variable domain, in which reference TRBV5-6 and TRBJ1-2 provide the parts outside the CDR3, is DAGVTQSPTHLIKTRGQQVTLRCSPKSGHDTVSWYQQALGQGPQFIFQYYEEEERQRGNFPDRFSGHQFPNYSSELNVNALLLGDSALYLCASRLGTGADYGYTFGSGTRLTVV.

The CDR3 DNA sequence: TGTGCCAGCTCACGGGACATTCATAGCAATCAGCCCCAGCATTTT. This translates into CASSRDIHSNQPQHF. V gene TRBV2 combines with J gene TRBJ1-5, with D tentatively TRBD1 (6 bases). V was cut by 8 bases and J by 0 bases, with 14 bases left in between. This CDR3 is built from 15 residues. The germline V gene encodes CDR1 SNHLY and CDR2 FYNNEI.

The gene calls are TRBV29-1 and TRBJ1-2; TRBD1 matches at 8 bases. In germline, CDR1 is SQVTM, CDR2 ANQGSEA. The V and J ends lost 4 bases and 14 bases, in that order; junction bases with no gene match: 12. The CDR3 totals 12 residues. CDR3 in amino acids: CSVGTGGLLGTF. In nucleotides, the CDR3 is TGCAGCGTTGGAACAGGGGGACTTCTTGGTACCTTC.

This chain uses TRBV30 with TRBJ2-1, with 10 bases lining up with TRBD2. This CDR3 comprises 15 residues. Germline V lookup: CDR1 GTSNPN, CDR2 SVGIG (reference sequence). Losses at the gene ends were 4 bases for V and 6 bases for J; bases not matched to a gene: 9. The CDR3 spells CAWTAGTSAANEQFF. CDR3 DNA sequence: TGTGCCTGGACAGCCGGGACTAGCGCTGCCAATGAGCAGTTCTTC.

This clone was counted a few times. V is TRBV30 and J is TRBJ2-7; possible D gene TRBD1, 5 bases. Germline V gene lookup returns CDR1 GTSNPN and CDR2 SVGIG (reference sequence). Trimming removed 2 bases at V and 3 bases at J, with 11 bases between. This CDR3 has 13 amino acids. The CDR3: CAWSLAGIYEQYF. CDR3 sequence (DNA): TGTGCCTGGAGTCTGGCAGGGATCTACGAGCAGTACTTC.

The gene calls are TRBV6-1 and TRBJ2-1, with 9 bases aligning to TRBD2. The germline gives CDR1 MNHNS, CDR2 SASEGT. This CDR3 region has 16 residues. V shed 4 bases, J shed 4 bases, and the junction held 8 bases outside the gene matches. CDR3 in amino acids: CASSARRLAGYNEQFF. CDR3 nucleotides: TGTGCCAGCAGTGCACGTCGGCTAGCGGGGTACAATGAGCAGTTCTTC.

The genes are TRBV9 and TRBJ1-2, with D perhaps matching TRBD1 (6 bases). Trimming cost V 0 bases and J 3 bases, with 9 bases left between them. Germline CDR1 SGDLS, CDR2 YYNGEE. This CDR3 is 14 amino acids long. This chain's CDR3 is CASSVGKGDYGYTF. CDR3 nucleotide sequence: TGTGCCAGCAGCGTAGGGAAGGGGGACTATGGCTACACCTTC.

V is TRBV5-1 and J is TRBJ2-6, with a tentative D call TRBD1 (6 bases). The germline V and J ends were trimmed by 4 bases and 0 bases, with 14 bases remaining between them. The V gene's germline CDR1 is SGHRS and CDR2 YFSETQ. This CDR3 is 17 amino acids long. This CDR3 is CASSRTAMYSGANVLTF. The DNA for the CDR3 is TGCGCCAGCAGCAGGACAGCCATGTACTCTGGGGCCAACGTCCTGACTTTC.

The chain uses TRBV4-1 and TRBJ2-1; no clear D gene. Germline V gene lookup returns CDR1 MGHRA and CDR2 YSYEKL. V was trimmed by 1 base and J by 5 bases, leaving 9 bases between them. The CDR3 is made up of 14 amino acids. CDR3 in amino acids: CASSQGPQNNEQFF. CDR3 sequence (DNA): TGCGCCAGCAGCCAAGGGCCCCAGAACAATGAGCAGTTCTTC.

The genes are TRBV7-9 and TRBJ2-1; 9 bases fit TRBD2. The trim removed 4 bases at V and 9 bases at J, leaving 10 bases unmatched. The germline gives CDR1 SEHNR, CDR2 FQNEAQ (reference sequence). The CDR3 sequence is 15 residues long. For the CDR3, the DNA is TGTGCCAGCAGCTCAATGACTAGCGGCGTGGGTGAGCAGTTCTTC. Its translation is CASSSMTSGVGEQFF.